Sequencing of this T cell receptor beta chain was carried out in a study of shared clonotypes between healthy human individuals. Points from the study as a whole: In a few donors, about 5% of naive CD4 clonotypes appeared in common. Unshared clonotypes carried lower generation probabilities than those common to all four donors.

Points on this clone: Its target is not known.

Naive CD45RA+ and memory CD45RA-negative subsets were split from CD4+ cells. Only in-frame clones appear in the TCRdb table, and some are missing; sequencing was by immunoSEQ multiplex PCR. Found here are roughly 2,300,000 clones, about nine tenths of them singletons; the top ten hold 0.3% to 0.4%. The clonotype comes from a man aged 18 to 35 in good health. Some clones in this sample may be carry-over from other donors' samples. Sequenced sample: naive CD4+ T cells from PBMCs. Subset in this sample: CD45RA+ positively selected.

CDR3 sequence reads: CASTGRINTGELFF. The CDR3 DNA is TGTGCCAGCACCGGACGGATCAACACCGGGGAGCTGTTTTTT. This chain links TRBV28 with TRBJ2-2, with no clear D. The CDR3 covers 14 residues. V was clipped by 7 bases and J by 2 bases, with 11 bases between them. Germline CDR1 and CDR2: MDHEN and SYDVKM.